This section outlines one T cell receptor beta chain sequence together with its context. This sample is drawn from a study of identical twins. TCRdb independently ran MiXCR on the 5' RACE reads; one entry per CDR3 protein. The sample contains 500,000 or so distinct CDR3 sequences, 12% to 15% of which appear only once. Trimming took 8 bases from V and 1 from J; bases not matched to a gene: 10. Germline values: CDR1 MDHEN, CDR2 SYDVKM. The CDR3 spans 15 residues. The sample also formed part of further work on yellow fever vaccine responses in identical twins.

The clonotype comes from a woman aged 18 to 35 in good health. The specimen was CD4+ T cells sorted from blood. The gene calls are TRBV28 and TRBJ2-5, with 7 bases lining up with TRBD2. The CDR3 DNA reads TGTGCCAGCGGTGGTGAGCGGGGAGGCCAAGAGACCCAGTACTTC. It translates to CASGGERGGQETQYF.